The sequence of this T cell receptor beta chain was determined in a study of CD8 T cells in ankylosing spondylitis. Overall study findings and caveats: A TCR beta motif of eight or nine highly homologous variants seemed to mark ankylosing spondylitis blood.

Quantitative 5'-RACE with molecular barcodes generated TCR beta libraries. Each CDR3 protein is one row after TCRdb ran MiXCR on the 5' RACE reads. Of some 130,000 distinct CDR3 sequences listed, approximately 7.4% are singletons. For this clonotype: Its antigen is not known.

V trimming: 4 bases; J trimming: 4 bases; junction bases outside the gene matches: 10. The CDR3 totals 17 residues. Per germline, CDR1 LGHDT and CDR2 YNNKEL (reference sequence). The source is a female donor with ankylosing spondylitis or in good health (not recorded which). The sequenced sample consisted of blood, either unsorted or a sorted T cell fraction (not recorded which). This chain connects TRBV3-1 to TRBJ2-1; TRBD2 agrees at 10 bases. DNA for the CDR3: TGTGCCAGCAGCCCCAGACTAGCGGGCGTAGCTTACAATGAGCAGTTCTTC. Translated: CASSPRLAGVAYNEQFF.